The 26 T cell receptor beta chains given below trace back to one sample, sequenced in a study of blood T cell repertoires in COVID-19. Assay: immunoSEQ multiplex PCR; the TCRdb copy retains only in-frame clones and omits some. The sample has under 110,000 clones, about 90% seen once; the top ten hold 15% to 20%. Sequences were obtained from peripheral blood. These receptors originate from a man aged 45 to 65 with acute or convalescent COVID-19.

CDR3 sequence (DNA): TGTGCCAGTAGTACCTGGGGGGGCCGGGGGGAGCAGTACTTC. Its translation: CASSTWGGRGEQYF. The chain joins TRBV19 to TRBJ2-7; D may be TRBD2 (7 bases). Trimming cost V 4 bases and J 7 bases, with 17 bases left between them. The length of the CDR3 is 14 residues. Germline values: CDR1 LNHDA, CDR2 SQIVND (reference sequence).

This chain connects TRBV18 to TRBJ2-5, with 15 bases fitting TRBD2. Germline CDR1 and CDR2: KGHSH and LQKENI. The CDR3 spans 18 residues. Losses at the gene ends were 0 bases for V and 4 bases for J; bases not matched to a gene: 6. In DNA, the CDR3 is TGTGCCAGCTCACCACCAGGACTAGCGGGGGGGCCGGGAGAGACCCAGTACTTC. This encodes CASSPPGLAGGPGETQYF.

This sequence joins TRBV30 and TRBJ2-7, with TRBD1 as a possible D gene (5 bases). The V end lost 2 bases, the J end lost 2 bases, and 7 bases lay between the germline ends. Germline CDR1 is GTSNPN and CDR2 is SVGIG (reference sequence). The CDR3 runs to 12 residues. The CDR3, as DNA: TGTGCCTGGAGTACAGGTACCTACGAGCAGTACTTC. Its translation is CAWSTGTYEQYF.

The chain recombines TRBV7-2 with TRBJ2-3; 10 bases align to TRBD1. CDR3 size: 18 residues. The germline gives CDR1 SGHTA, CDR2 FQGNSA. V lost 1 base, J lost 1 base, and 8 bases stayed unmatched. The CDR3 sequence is CASSLVSLGTGGTDTQYF. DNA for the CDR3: TGTGCCAGCAGCTTAGTCTCGTTGGGGACAGGGGGCACAGATACGCAGTATTTT.

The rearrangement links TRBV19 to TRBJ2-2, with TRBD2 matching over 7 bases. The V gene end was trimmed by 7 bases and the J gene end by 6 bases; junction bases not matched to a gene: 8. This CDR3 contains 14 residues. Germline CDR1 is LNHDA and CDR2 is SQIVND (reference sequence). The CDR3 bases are TGTGCCAGTACTTATGGGGGGGAGGCCGGGGAGCTGTTTTTT. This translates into CASTYGGEAGELFF.

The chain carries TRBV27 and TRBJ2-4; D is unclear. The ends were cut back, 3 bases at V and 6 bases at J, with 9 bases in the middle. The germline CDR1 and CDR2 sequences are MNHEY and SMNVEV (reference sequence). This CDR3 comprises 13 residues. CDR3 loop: CASSFSGGNIQYF. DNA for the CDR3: TGTGCCAGCAGTTTCTCCGGCGGAAACATTCAGTACTTC.

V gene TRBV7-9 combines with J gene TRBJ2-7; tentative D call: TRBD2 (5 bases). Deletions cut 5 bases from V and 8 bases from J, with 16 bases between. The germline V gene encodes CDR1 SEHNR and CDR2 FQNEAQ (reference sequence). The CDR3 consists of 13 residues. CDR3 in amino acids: CASSDGSLRQQYF. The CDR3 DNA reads TGTGCCAGCAGCGATGGGAGTTTACGACAGCAGTACTTC.

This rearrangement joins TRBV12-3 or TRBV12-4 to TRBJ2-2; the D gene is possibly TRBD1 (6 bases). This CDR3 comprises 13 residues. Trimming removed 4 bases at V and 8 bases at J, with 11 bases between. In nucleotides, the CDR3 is TGTGCCAGCAGTTCTCCCAGGGGAGGGGAGCTGTTTTTT. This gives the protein CASSSPRGGELFF.

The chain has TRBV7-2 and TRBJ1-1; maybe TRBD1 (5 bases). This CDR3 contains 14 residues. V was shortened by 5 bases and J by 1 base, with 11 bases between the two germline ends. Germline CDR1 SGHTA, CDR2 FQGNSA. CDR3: CASSEVGQNTEAFF. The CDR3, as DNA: TGTGCCAGCAGCGAAGTCGGACAGAACACTGAAGCTTTCTTT.

This chain's CDR3 is CASSLRGAGDEKLFF. The CDR3 DNA follows: TGTGCCAGCAGCCTTCGAGGGGCGGGAGATGAAAAACTGTTTTTT. V is TRBV7-9 and J is TRBJ1-4; tentatively, D is TRBD1 (5 bases). This CDR3 contains 15 residues. The V end lost 5 bases, the J end lost 6 bases, and 16 bases lay between the germline ends. Germline CDR1 and CDR2: SEHNR and FQNEAQ (reference sequence).

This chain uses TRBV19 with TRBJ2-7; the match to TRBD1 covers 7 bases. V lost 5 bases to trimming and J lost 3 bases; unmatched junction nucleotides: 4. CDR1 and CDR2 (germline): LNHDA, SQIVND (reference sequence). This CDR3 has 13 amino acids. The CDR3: CASSLRDSYEQYF. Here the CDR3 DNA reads TGTGCCAGTAGTCTCCGGGACAGCTACGAGCAGTACTTC.

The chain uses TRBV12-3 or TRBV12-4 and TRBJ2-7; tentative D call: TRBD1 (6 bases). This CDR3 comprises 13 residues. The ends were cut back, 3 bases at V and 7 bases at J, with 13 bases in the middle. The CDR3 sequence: CASSLLGRGEQYF. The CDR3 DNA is TGTGCCAGCAGTTTGTTGGGCAGGGGAGAGCAGTACTTC.

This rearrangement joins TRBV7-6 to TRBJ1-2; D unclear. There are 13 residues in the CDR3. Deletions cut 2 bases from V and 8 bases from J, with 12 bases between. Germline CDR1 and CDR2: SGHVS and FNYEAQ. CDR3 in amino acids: CASSLNPMSGYTF. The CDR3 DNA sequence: TGTGCCAGCAGCTTAAATCCTATGTCGGGCTACACCTTC.

The CDR3 protein is CASSTGTGGTDTQYF. The CDR3 coding sequence is TGTGCCAGCAGCACCGGGACAGGGGGAACAGATACGCAGTATTTT. This chain joins TRBV2 and TRBJ2-3; 11 bases line up with TRBD1. J gave up 3 bases and V 6 bases, and 5 bases lay outside the gene matches. Germline CDR1 SNHLY, CDR2 FYNNEI. The CDR3 contains 15 residues.

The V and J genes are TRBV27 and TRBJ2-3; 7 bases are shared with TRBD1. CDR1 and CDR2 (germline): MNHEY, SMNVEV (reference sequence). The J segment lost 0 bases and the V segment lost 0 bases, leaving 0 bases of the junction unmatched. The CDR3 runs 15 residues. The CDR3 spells CASSLSTGSTDTQYF. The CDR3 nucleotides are TGTGCCAGCAGTTTATCGACAGGGAGCACAGATACGCAGTATTTT.

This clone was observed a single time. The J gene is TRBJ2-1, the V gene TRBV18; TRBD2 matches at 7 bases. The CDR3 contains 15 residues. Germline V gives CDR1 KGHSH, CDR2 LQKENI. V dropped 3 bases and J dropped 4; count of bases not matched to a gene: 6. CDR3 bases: TGTGCCAGCTCACCCGCTCTTAGCGGGTACAATGAGCAGTTCTTC. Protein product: CASSPALSGYNEQFF.

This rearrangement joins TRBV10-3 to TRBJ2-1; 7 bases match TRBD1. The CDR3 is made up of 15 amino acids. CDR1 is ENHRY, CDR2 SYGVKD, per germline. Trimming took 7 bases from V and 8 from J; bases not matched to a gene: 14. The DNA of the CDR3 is TGTGCCATCAAAAATCGAGACAGGGCTCAAGATGAGCAGTTCTTC. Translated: CAIKNRDRAQDEQFF.

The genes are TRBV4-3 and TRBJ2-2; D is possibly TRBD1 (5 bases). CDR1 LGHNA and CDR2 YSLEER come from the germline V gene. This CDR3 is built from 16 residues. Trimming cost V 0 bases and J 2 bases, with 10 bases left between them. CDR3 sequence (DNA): TGCGCCAGCAGCCAAGACAGGGCCCTAAACACCGGGGAGCTGTTTTTT. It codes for CASSQDRALNTGELFF.

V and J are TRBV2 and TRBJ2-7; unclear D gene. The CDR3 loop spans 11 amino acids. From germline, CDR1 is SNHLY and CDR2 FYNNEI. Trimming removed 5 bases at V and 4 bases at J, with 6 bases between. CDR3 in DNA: TGTGCCAGCAGTTCCCTATACGAGCAGTACTTC. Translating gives CASSSLYEQYF. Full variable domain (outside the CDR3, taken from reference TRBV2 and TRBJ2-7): EPEVTQTPSHQVTQMGQEVILRCVPISNHLYFYWYRQILGQKVEFLVSFYNNEISEKSEIFDDQFSVERPDGSNFTLKIRSTKLEDSAMYFCASSSLYEQYFGPGTRLTVT.

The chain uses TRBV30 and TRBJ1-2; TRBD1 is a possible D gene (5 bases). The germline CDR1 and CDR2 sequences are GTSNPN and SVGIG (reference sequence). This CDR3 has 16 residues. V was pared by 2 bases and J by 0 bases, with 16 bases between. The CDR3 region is CAWSSGRGLANYGYTF. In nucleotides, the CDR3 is TGTGCCTGGAGTTCTGGGAGGGGATTAGCTAACTATGGCTACACCTTC.

CDR3 nucleotides: TGTGCCAGCAGCTTACCCGGGACAGGGTCCTACGAGCAGTACTTC. Encoded protein: CASSLPGTGSYEQYF. The chain carries TRBV7-2 and TRBJ2-7; 9 bases match TRBD1. Germline CDR1 reads SGHTA; CDR2 reads FQGNSA. The junction had 3 bases not matched to a gene; V was cut back by 2 bases and J by 1 base. The CDR3 is 15 residues long. Variable domain in full (rest from reference TRBV7-2 and TRBJ2-7): GAGVSQSPSNKVTEKGKDVELRCDPISGHTALYWYRQSLGQGLEFLIYFQGNSAPDKSGLPSDRFSAERTGGSVSTLTIQRTQQEDSAVYLCASSLPGTGSYEQYFGPGTRLTVT.

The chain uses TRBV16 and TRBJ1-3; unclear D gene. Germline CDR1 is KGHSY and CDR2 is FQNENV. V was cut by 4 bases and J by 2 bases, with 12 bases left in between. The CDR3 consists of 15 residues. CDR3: CASSPTRAAGNTIYF. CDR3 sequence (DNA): TGTGCCAGCAGCCCGACGCGGGCAGCTGGAAACACCATATATTTT.

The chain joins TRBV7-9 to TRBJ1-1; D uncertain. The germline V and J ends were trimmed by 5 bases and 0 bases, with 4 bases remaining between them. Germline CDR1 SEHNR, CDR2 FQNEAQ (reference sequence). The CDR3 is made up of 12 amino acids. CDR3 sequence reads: CASSLMNTEAFF. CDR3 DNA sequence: TGTGCCAGCAGCCTTATGAACACTGAAGCTTTCTTT.

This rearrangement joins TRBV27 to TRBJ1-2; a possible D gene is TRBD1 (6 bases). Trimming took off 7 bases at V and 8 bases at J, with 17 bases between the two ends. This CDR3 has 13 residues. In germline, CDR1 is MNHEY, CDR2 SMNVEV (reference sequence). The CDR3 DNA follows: TGTGCCAGCACTGACAGGACACAGCGGGGCTACACCTTC. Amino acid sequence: CASTDRTQRGYTF.

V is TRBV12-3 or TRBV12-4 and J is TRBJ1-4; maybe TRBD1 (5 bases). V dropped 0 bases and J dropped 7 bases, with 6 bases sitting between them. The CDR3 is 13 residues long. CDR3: CASSLAGVEKLFF. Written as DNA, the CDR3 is TGTGCCAGCAGTTTAGCAGGGGTTGAAAAACTGTTTTTT.

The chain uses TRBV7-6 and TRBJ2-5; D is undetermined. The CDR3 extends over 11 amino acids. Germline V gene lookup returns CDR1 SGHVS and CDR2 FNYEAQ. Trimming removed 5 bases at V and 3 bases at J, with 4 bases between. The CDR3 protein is CASSIEETQYF. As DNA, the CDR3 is TGTGCCAGCAGCATCGAAGAGACCCAGTACTTC.